These T cell receptor beta chains were read from a single sample in a study of cytomegalovirus exposure and HLA in healthy donors. The repertoire was sequenced with immunoSEQ multiplex PCR; TCRdb's copy has only in-frame clones and lacks some. Of roughly 200,000 clones listed, approximately 78% were seen once; the top ten hold about 2.6%. The sequencing sample was made of PBMCs. These receptors were obtained from a woman aged 40 to 49 in good health and CMV-seronegative. Each CDR3 is given with its conserved first and last residue. The D gene is left open where the match is weak. Size is omitted from some rows. Given values are once, few, many or a class for expanded clones.

>TRBV5-6|TRBD2|TRBJ2-3|-
TGTGCCAGCAGCCTTGGGACTAGCGGGAGGGAAGCAGATACGCAGTATTTT
CASSLGTSGREADTQYF
>TRBV15|-|TRBJ2-6|-
TGTGCCACCAGCAGAGACGTCTCTGGGGCCAACGTCCTGACTTTC
CATSRDVSGANVLTF
>TRBV4-2|-|TRBJ1-1|-
TGTGCCAGCAGCCAAGGGCCGAACACTGAAGCTTTCTTT
CASSQGPNTEAFF
>TRBV6-4|TRBD2|TRBJ2-3|-
TGTGCCAGCAGAGCGACCCGGACTAGTGGCACAGATACGCAGTATTTT
CASRATRTSGTDTQYF
>TRBV4-1|TRBD2|TRBJ2-7|-
TGCGCCAGCAGCCAAGTGGCGACTAGCGGATTATCCTACGAGCAGTACTTC
CASSQVATSGLSYEQYF
>TRBV5-1|-|TRBJ2-5|-
TGCGCCAGCAGCTTGGGAGGGGACTTGGGGGAGACCCAGTACTTC
CASSLGGDLGETQYF
>TRBV28|TRBD1|TRBJ2-7|-
TGTGCCAGCAGTTGGAACAGGGGCGAGCAGTACTTC
CASSWNRGEQYF
>TRBV19|TRBD2|TRBJ2-5|-
TGTGCCAGTAGTAGGACTAGCGGGAGGGAAGAGACCCAGTACTTC
CASSRTSGREETQYF
>TRBV28|-|TRBJ1-2|-
TGTGCCAGCAGTTCTTCACCACTCTATGGCTACACCTTC
CASSSSPLYGYTF
>TRBV27|-|TRBJ2-2|-
TGTGCCAGCACCCCGCGGGGGCAGGCTCCCACCGGGGAGCTGTTTTTT
CASTPRGQAPTGELFF
>TRBV18|TRBD2|TRBJ2-7|-
TGTGCCAGCTCCCGCTCTCGGGGGGATACCTACGAGCAGTACTTC
CASSRSRGDTYEQYF
>TRBV27|-|TRBJ1-2|-
TGTGCCAGCAGTTTCGGTCGCACGAGCTATGGCTACACCTTC
CASSFGRTSYGYTF
>TRBV5-1|-|TRBJ2-7|-
TGCGCCAGCAGCCCGTGGACAGCATACGAGCAGTACTTC
CASSPWTAYEQYF
>TRBV5-1|-|TRBJ2-1|-
TGCGCCAGCAGCTTGGAACTTGCCTCCTACAATGAGCAGTTCTTC
CASSLELASYNEQFF
>TRBV7-3|TRBD1|TRBJ1-2|once
TGTGCCAGCAGCTTAAGGACAGGGAGTGGCTACACCTTC
CASSLRTGSGYTF
>TRBV28|TRBD1|TRBJ2-5|few
TGTGCCAGCAGCCGGGACAGGGGGCGAGGGGGGACCCAGTACTTC
CASSRDRGRGGTQYF
>TRBV4-1|-|TRBJ1-5|-
TGCGCCAGCAGCCAAGAGGGACACCACCCCCAGCATTTT
CASSQEGHHPQHF
>TRBV5-1|-|TRBJ1-5|-
TGCGCCAGCAGCTTGGCCGGGGGTAGCAATCAGCCCCAGCATTTT
CASSLAGGSNQPQHF
>TRBV5-5|-|TRBJ2-7|-
TGTGCCAGCAGCTTGGTGGCACACTACGAGCAGTACTTC
CASSLVAHYEQYF
>TRBV2|-|TRBJ2-5|-
TGTGCCAGCAGCCACGAGGGGAGGGGGCAAGAGACCCAGTACTTC
CASSHEGRGQETQYF
>TRBV30|-|TRBJ1-5|-
TGTGCCTGGAGTGTCGACCGGACAAATAGCAATCAGCCCCAGCATTTT
CAWSVDRTNSNQPQHF
>TRBV6-1|-|TRBJ2-7|few
TGTGCCAGCAGTGCCCCTCCGAGTGGGGCGCAGGTGACCTACGAGCAGTACTTC
CASSAPPSGAQVTYEQYF
>TRBV19|TRBD1|TRBJ1-4|-
TGTGCCAGTAGTACGCAAGGACAGGGATCTTATGAAAAACTGTTTTTT
CASSTQGQGSYEKLFF
>TRBV27|-|TRBJ1-5|-
TGTGCCAGCAGTTTATCTCAGGTTTCGCCCCAGCATTTT
CASSLSQVSPQHF
>TRBV10-3|TRBD1|TRBJ2-7|few
TGTGCCATCAGTGAGTCCCTAACAGGGGACAACTCCTACGAGCAGTACTTC
CAISESLTGDNSYEQYF
>TRBV7-9|-|TRBJ1-1|-
TGTGCCAGCAGCTTATTAGTCTTGGTCTCTGAAGCTTTCTTT
CASSLLVLVSEAFF
>TRBV4-1|-|TRBJ2-5|-
TGCGCCAGCAGCCAAGTTTCTTCCGTCCGGGAGACCCAGTACTTC
CASSQVSSVRETQYF
>TRBV5-4|-|TRBJ2-1|-
TGTGCCAGCAGCGTATACAATGAGCAGTTCTTC
CASSVYNEQFF
>TRBV2|-|TRBJ1-4|few
TGTGCCAGCAGTGCGCAGGGTATAGGTGAAAAACTGTTTTTT
CASSAQGIGEKLFF
>TRBV7-3|TRBD2|TRBJ2-3|once
TGTGCCAGCAGCCTTCGACTAGCGGGAGCAGATACGCAGTATTTT
CASSLRLAGADTQYF
>TRBV9|-|TRBJ1-1|-
TGTGCCAGCAGCGTAGTAACAGACATCACTGAAGCTTTCTTT
CASSVVTDITEAFF
>TRBV30|TRBD1|TRBJ2-7|-
TGTGCCTGGAGTGGTGGGACAGGGATCGTCCACGAGCAGTACTTC
CAWSGGTGIVHEQYF
>TRBV19|-|TRBJ1-2|-
TGTGCCAGTAGTTGGGGCCCACTCTATGGCTACACCTTC
CASSWGPLYGYTF
>TRBV5-1|-|TRBJ1-1|-
TGCGCCAGCAGCCCGCTAGGGAGAGGGGCTTTCTTT
CASSPLGRGAFF
>TRBV27|TRBD1|TRBJ1-5|-
TGTGCCAGCAGTTTACGGCAGGGGGCCAATCAGCCCCAGCATTTT
CASSLRQGANQPQHF
>TRBV13|TRBD2|TRBJ2-1|-
TGTGCCAGCAGCTTAGGTCTGTCTAGCGGTGACAATGAGCAGTTCTTC
CASSLGLSSGDNEQFF
>TRBV11-2|-|TRBJ2-2|-
TGTGCCAGCAGCTTAGAACAGGGTGTAGTCACCGAGGAGCTGTTTTTT
CASSLEQGVVTEELFF
>TRBV6-1|TRBD1|TRBJ2-1|-
TGTGCCAGCAGTGAAGGGACATCCAGGGGGCGGGAGCAGTTCTTC
CASSEGTSRGREQFF
>TRBV14|-|TRBJ2-7|-
TGTGCCAGCAGCCAACCAAGCGCCGAGCAGTACTTC
CASSQPSAEQYF